This T cell receptor beta chain was found in a study of T cell responses to AZD1222 COVID-19 vaccine. Study-wide results and caveats: Within unmutated variant regions lay the reported targets of nearly half of spike-specific TCRs. There were repertoire samples only from the period after the peak T cell response.

Produced via immunoSEQ multiplex PCR; TCRdb's table is partial and in-frame only. The repertoire holds around 110,000 clones, roughly 85% seen once, with roughly 3.8% in the top ten. For this clone: Its antigen is undetermined.

Germline V gene sequence: CDR1 KGHSH, CDR2 LQKENI. V was clipped by 3 bases and J by 3 bases, with 8 bases between them. This CDR3 comprises 14 residues. J is TRBJ1-4 and V is TRBV18; D is ambiguous. The material was peripheral blood, obtained on day 0 of MenACWY control vaccination. The TCR was taken from an adult in good health. The CDR3: CASSPWSANEKLFF. The DNA of the CDR3 is TGTGCCAGCTCACCGTGGAGCGCTAATGAAAAACTGTTTTTT.